This entry is about one TCR beta chain. The junction does not match germline at one end; this may be a read error. The germline V gene encodes CDR1 SSHAT and CDR2 FNYEAQ (reference sequence). The CDR3 has 13 residues. As processed by the authors: Amplification with reference gene primers provided the estimates of nucleated cell counts. The protocol was immunoSEQ multiplex PCR, while the TCRdb copy is restricted to in-frame clones and leaves out a portion. The V and J calls and the clone size are those of that table, but D and trimming were determined from the DNA. The table has roughly 110,000 clones, approximately 85% seen once; the top ten hold 7.9%. The record originates from a study of blood T cell repertoires in COVID-19. In the study overall: Whether acute or convalescent, the COVID-19 samples came from the United States, Italy and Spain. Nucleic acid was either cDNA or gDNA, and it came from T cells, B-cell-depleted T cells, or PBMCs.

The TCR sequence derives from a man between 65 and 85 years old with acute or convalescent COVID-19. This chain connects TRBV7-7 to TRBJ2-3; D remains unclear. The source material was peripheral blood. In DNA form, the CDR3 reads TGTGCTAGCAGCTTATATAGCACAGATACGCAGTATTTT. Encoded protein: CASSLYSTDTQYF.